The source of this T cell receptor beta chain is a study of blood T cell repertoires in COVID-19 (dated by TCRdb to the early 2020s). A note on the overall study: The collaborator samples originated in the United States, Italy and Spain and spanned the acute and convalescent phases of COVID-19. The material from the prospective study consisted of cDNA or gDNA derived from T cells, B-cell-depleted T cells, or PBMCs. Deeply sampled blood TCRbeta repertoires from subjects exposed to, actively infected with, or recovered from COVID-19 were included in the dataset. The repertoires were released in a freely available public database intended as a resource for research on the immune response to SARS-CoV-2. The samples were drawn from the first 160 participants of the ongoing ImmuneRACE study and from some 1,300 subjects provided by 6 global collaborators. Sample metadata almost always included a de-identified subject ID, COVID-19 status, age in years and sex. Where available, HLA class I and class II types were taken from metadata supplied by the sample provider and were not determined by assay-based typing.

Participants in the prospective study were aged roughly 18 to 89 years, lived in about two dozen United States geographic areas, and enrolled through a virtual design. Cohort assignment in the prospective study relied on participant-reported clinical history from a screening survey and a study questionnaire. For ImmuneRACE Cohort 3, a participant was defined as recovered based on two consecutive negative NP/OP PCR tests, clearance by a healthcare professional, or resolution of symptoms. In the prospective study, whole blood, serum and a nasopharyngeal or oropharyngeal swab were collected from each participant by mobile phlebotomists. Participants in the prospective study had the option to provide additional blood draws and questionnaires over a 2-month period. Prospective study blood samples were shipped either frozen or at room temperature before DNA extraction. The full study reports these points: The quantity of clinical and demographic metadata differed by source and by participant and was supplied without curation.

TCRbeta CDR3 regions were amplified from genomic DNA by means of the immunoSEQ Assay, a bias-controlled multiplex PCR. The source study handled its data this way. Within the assay, amplification of reference gene primers was used to estimate how many nucleated cells each sample contained. Sequence reads were collapsed and filtered to measure the absolute abundance of every unique TCRbeta CDR3 rearrangement. For each sample, productive Simpson clonality was calculated as the square root of Simpson's diversity index over productive rearrangements. TCRdb carries this immuneACCESS record with in-frame sequences only. Its versions omit some clonotypes, under half of them owing to an unresolved V gene in the studies checked, with the rest unexplained. V and J calls and clone size are copied from that table; D and trimming were computed from the DNA. The sample profile shows about 330,000 clones; over 75% of them were found once. About 5.2% of the sample goes to the ten largest clones.

Concerning this clone: There is no known antigen for this receptor. One base away there is no much larger clone; base qualities are not given.

CDR1 SGDLS and CDR2 YYNGEE were looked up in the germline V gene. After removal of 4 bases from V and 4 bases from J, the junction retains 4 bases not matched to a gene. The CDR3 sequence holds 14 residues, the cysteine and phenylalanine included. Only the CDR3 portion is preserved as DNA: 42 bases, with reading frame beginning at the first base. Sample: PBMCs or T cells enriched from blood (not recorded which). The chain is assembled from TRBV9 and TRBJ2-1; the junction holds 8 bases that match TRBD1. This clonotype was obtained from a young woman who had recovered from COVID-19. The CDR3 reads as follows: CASSRTGLYNEQFF. The DNA sequence follows: TGTGCCAGCAGCAGGACAGGGTTGTACAATGAGCAGTTCTTC.